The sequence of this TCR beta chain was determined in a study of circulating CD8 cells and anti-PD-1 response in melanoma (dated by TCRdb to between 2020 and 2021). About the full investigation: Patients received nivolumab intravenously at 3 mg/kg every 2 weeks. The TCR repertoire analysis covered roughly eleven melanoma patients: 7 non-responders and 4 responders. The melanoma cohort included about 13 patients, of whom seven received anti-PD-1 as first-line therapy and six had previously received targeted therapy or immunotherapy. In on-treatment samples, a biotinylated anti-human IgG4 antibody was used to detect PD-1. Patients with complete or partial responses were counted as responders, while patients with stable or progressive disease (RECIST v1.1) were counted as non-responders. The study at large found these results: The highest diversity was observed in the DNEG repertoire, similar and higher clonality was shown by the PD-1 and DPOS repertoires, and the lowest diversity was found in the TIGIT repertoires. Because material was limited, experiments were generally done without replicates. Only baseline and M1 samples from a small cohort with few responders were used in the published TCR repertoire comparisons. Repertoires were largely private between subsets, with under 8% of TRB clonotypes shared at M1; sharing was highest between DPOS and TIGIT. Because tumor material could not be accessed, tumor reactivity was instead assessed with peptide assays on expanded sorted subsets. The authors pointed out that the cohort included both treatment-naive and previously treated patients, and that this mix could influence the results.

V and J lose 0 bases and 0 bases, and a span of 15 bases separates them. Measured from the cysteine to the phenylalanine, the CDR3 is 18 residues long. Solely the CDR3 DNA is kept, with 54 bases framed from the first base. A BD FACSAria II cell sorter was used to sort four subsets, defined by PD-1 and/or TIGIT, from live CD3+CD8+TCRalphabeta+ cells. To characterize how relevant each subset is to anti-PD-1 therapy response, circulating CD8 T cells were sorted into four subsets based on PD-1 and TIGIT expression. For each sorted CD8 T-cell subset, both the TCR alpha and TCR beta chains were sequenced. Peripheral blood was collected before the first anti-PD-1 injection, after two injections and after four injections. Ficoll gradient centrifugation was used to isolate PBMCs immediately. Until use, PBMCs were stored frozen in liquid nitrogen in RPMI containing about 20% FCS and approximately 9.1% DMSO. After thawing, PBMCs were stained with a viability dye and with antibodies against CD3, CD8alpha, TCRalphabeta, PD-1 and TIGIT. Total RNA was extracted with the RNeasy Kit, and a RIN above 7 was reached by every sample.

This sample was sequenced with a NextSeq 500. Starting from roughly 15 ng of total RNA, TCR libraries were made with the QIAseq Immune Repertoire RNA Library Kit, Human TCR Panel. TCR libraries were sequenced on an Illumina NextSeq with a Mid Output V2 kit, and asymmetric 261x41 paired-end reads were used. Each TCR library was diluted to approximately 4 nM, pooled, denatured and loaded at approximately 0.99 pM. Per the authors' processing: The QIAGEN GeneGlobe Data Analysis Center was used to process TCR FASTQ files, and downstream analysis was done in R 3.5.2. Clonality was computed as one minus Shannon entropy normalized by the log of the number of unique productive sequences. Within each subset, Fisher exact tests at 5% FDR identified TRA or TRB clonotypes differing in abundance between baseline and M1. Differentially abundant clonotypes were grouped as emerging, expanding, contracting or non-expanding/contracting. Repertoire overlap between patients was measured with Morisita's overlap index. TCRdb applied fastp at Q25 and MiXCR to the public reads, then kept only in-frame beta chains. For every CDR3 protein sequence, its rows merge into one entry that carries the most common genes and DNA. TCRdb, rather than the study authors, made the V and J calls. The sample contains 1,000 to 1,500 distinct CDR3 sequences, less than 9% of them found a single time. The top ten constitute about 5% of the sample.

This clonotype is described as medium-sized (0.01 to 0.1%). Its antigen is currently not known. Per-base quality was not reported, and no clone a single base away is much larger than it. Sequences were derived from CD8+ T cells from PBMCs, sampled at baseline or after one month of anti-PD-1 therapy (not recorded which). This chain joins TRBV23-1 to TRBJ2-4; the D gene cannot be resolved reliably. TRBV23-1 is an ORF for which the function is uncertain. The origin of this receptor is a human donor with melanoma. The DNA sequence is TGCGCCAGCAGTCAATCGTTGTCAGCTCGCAGAGCCAAAAACATTCAGTACTTC. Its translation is CASSQSLSARRAKNIQYF.